Below, one T cell receptor (beta chain) is given with its context. Using immunoSEQ multiplex PCR, the repertoire was profiled, and TCRdb retains in-frame clones only, with some absent. The sample has about 400,000 clones; around 89% are singletons. The entry originates in a study of blood T cell repertoires in COVID-19. Study-wide context: Specimens from acute and convalescent COVID-19 originated in the United States, Italy and Spain. The analysed material was cDNA or gDNA that came from T cells, B-cell-depleted T cells, or PBMCs.

Input material: peripheral blood. This TCR derives from a man aged 35 to 55 with acute or convalescent COVID-19.

The CDR3 here is CASSLAGAAGNTIYF. The CDR3 nucleotides read TGTGCCAGCAGCTTAGCGGGGGCAGCAGGAAACACCATATATTTT. V is TRBV7-9 and J is TRBJ1-3; D is possibly TRBD1 (6 bases). Between the trimmed V and J ends, which lost 0 bases and 4 bases, there was a span of 10 bases. Germline CDR1 reads SEHNR; CDR2 reads FQNEAQ (reference sequence). The CDR3 is 15 residues long.